Each of the 16 T cell receptor beta chains below was sequenced from the same sample in a study of OX40 agonist ivuxolimab in advanced cancers. Using immunoSEQ multiplex PCR, the repertoire was profiled, and TCRdb retains in-frame clones only, with some absent. Of tens of thousands of clones detected, around nine tenths appear once; the ten largest clones hold more than 10%. Here the sequenced sample was CD4+ or CD8+ T cells sorted from blood, taken in a trial of the OX40 agonist ivuxolimab. The receptors stem from an adult with an advanced solid tumor such as melanoma, head and neck, liver or kidney cancer.

CDR3 sequence reads: CASSPRAAADYGYTF. The CDR3 coding sequence is TGTGCCAGCAGCCCGAGGGCGGCAGCCGATTATGGCTACACCTTC. The chain links TRBV11-2 to TRBJ1-2, with no clear D. Trimming removed 5 bases at V and 5 bases at J, with 18 bases between. The CDR3 totals 15 residues. Germline V gene data show CDR1 as SGHAT and CDR2 as FQNNGV.

The chain uses TRBV13 and TRBJ1-2, with a weak D call TRBD1 (6 bases). Germline CDR1 PRHDT, CDR2 FYEKMQ (reference sequence). V lost 2 bases and J lost 8, with 12 bases in between. This CDR3 spans 13 amino acids. The CDR3 nucleotides read TGTGCCAGCAGCTTAACGGGGGCGCAGGGCTACACCTTC. It specifies CASSLTGAQGYTF.

V usage is TRBV15 and J usage is TRBJ1-5; no definite D call. Per the germline V gene, CDR1 is LNHNV and CDR2 is YYDKDF (reference sequence). V was cut by 2 bases and J by 3 bases, with 11 bases left in between. The CDR3 contains 15 residues. The CDR3 bases are TGTGCCACCAGCAGACCCGGGGAAAACAATCAGCCCCAGCATTTT. This sequence encodes CATSRPGENNQPQHF.

The chain couples TRBV27 to TRBJ2-3; TRBD1 is a possible D gene (5 bases). The germline V gene encodes CDR1 MNHEY and CDR2 SMNVEV (reference sequence). The CDR3 is 12 residues long. V was trimmed by 2 bases and J by 14 bases, leaving 14 bases between them. For the CDR3, the DNA is TGTGCCAGCAGTTTACAGGGCAAAGTTTCGTATTTT. As protein: CASSLQGKVSYF.

The gene calls are TRBV6-5 and TRBJ1-2, with D possibly matching TRBD1 (5 bases). CDR1 and CDR2 from the germline V gene are MNHEY and SVGAGI. V was trimmed by 2 bases and J by 6 bases, leaving 13 bases between them. CDR3 length: 14 amino acids. Written as DNA, the CDR3 is TGTGCCAGCAGTTACGGGGGAGCCAAGAATGGCTACACCTTC. Amino acid sequence: CASSYGGAKNGYTF.

For the CDR3, the DNA is TGCAGCGTTGAACGGAGTGACACGCACACAGATACGCAGTATTTT. The encoded protein is CSVERSDTHTDTQYF. The chain links TRBV29-1 to TRBJ2-3; D is unresolved. The CDR3 has 15 residues. The V end lost 2 bases, the J end lost 2 bases, and 14 bases lay between the germline ends. CDR1 and CDR2 (germline): SQVTM, ANQGSEA.

In nucleotides, the CDR3 is TGCGCCAGCAGCTTCCCAGAGAAAACAACAGGGAACACTGAAGCTTTCTTT. Translating it yields CASSFPEKTTGNTEAFF. The V gene is TRBV5-1, the J gene TRBJ1-1, with D possibly matching TRBD1 (5 bases). CDR3 length: 17 residues. Germline V gene lookup returns CDR1 SGHRS and CDR2 YFSETQ. Trimming shortened V by 2 bases and J by 1 base, and 18 bases separated the two germline ends.

The V and J genes are TRBV28 and TRBJ2-7; D perhaps matches TRBD2 (6 bases). The CDR3 covers 15 residues. The V and J ends lost 3 bases and 0 bases respectively, with 12 bases between them. The germline V gene has CDR1 MDHEN and CDR2 SYDVKM. In nucleotides, the CDR3 is TGTGCCAGCAGTTTTCCGGGGGACCTCTCCTACGAGCAGTACTTC. This gives the protein CASSFPGDLSYEQYF.

This chain uses TRBV4-1 with TRBJ1-1; D gene ambiguous. From germline, CDR1 is MGHRA and CDR2 YSYEKL. The CDR3 loop spans 15 amino acids. Trimming shortened V by 2 bases and J by 0 bases, and 10 bases separated the two germline ends. The CDR3 region is CASSQNNLLNTEAFF. CDR3 DNA sequence: TGCGCCAGCAGCCAAAATAATCTTCTGAACACTGAAGCTTTCTTT.

The chain is built from TRBV5-4 and TRBJ2-5; possibly TRBD2 for D (6 bases). The CDR3 totals 16 residues. Germline V gene data show CDR1 as SGHNT and CDR2 as YYREEE (reference sequence). Trimming took 4 bases from V and 5 from J, leaving 21 bases between them. The CDR3 is CASSDVMEGPHETQYF. CDR3 DNA: TGTGCCAGCAGCGACGTTATGGAGGGGCCGCATGAGACCCAGTACTTC.

The V call is TRBV6-1, the J call TRBJ1-2; the D gene is possibly TRBD1 (6 bases). The V end was cut by 3 bases, the J end by 1 base, with 21 bases between. The germline V gene has CDR1 MNHNS and CDR2 SASEGT. The CDR3 runs 18 residues. CDR3 nucleotides: TGTGCCAGCAGTGACCATTATGAAACCAGGGGACTTAACTATGGCTACACCTTC. Protein sequence: CASSDHYETRGLNYGYTF.

The rearrangement joins TRBV6-5 to TRBJ1-1; maybe TRBD1 (5 bases). The germline gives CDR1 MNHEY, CDR2 SVGAGI. Trimming pared 5 bases from V and 1 base from J, leaving 11 bases between. This CDR3 is built from 14 residues. CDR3 sequence (DNA): TGTGCCAGCAGTCCCCGGGGCTCGAACACTGAAGCTTTCTTT. Encoded protein: CASSPRGSNTEAFF.

V and J are TRBV13 and TRBJ1-5; D ambiguous. The CDR3 runs 14 residues. Germline CDR1 and CDR2: PRHDT and FYEKMQ (reference sequence). Between the trimmed V and J ends, which lost 0 bases and 0 bases, there was a span of 3 bases. CDR3 DNA: TGTGCCAGCAGCTTAGGACATAGCAATCAGCCCCAGCATTTT. Translation: CASSLGHSNQPQHF.

The rearrangement links TRBV19 to TRBJ1-2; 7 bases are a match to TRBD1. Germline CDR1 and CDR2: LNHDA and SQIVND (reference sequence). This CDR3 is 13 amino acids long. The V gene end was trimmed by 7 bases and the J gene end by 3 bases; junction bases not matched to a gene: 5. The CDR3 sequence: CASNPGQDYGYTF. The CDR3 DNA reads as TGTGCCAGTAACCCCGGACAGGACTATGGCTACACCTTC.

The chain combines TRBV6-5 with TRBJ1-5; D is perhaps TRBD1 (5 bases). This CDR3 spans 15 amino acids. The V gene lost 2 bases and the J gene lost 7 bases, with 15 bases spanning the gap. The germline V gene has CDR1 MNHEY and CDR2 SVGAGI. In DNA, the CDR3 is TGTGCCAGCAGTTACGACGGAGACAGCGGACAGCCCCAGCATTTT. Its translation is CASSYDGDSGQPQHF.

The chain employs TRBV29-1 and TRBJ1-4; the D is unclear. CDR3 size: 10 residues. CDR1 and CDR2 (germline): SQVTM, ANQGSEA. Trimming stripped 6 bases from V and 7 bases from J, with 6 bases between. The CDR3 loop reads CSVWGEKLFF. The CDR3 DNA reads as TGCAGCGTGTGGGGTGAAAAACTGTTTTTT.